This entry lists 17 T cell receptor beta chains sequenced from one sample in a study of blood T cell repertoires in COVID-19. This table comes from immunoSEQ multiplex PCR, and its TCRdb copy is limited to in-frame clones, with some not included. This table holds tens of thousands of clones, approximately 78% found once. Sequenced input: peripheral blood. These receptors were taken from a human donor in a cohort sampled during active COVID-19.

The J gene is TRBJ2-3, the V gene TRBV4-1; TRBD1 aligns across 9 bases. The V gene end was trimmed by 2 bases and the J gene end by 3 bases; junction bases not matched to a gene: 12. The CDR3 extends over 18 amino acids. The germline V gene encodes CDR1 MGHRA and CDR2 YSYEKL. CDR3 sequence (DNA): TGCGCCAGCAGCCAAACCGGGACAGGGATCGGGATTACAGATACGCAGTATTTT. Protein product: CASSQTGTGIGITDTQYF.

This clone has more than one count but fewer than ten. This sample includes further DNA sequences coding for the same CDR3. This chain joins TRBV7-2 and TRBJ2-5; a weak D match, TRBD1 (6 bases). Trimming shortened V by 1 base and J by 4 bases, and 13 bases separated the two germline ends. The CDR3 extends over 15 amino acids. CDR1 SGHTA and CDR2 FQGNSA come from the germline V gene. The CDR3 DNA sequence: TGTGCCAGCAGCTTAGTTTCCAGAGGGGGAGAGACCCAGTACTTC. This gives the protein CASSLVSRGGETQYF.

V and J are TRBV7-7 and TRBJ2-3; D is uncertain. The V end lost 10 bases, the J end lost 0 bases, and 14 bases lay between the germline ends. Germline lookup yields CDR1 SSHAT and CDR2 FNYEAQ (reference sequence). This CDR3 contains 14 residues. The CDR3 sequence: CATSRPGSTDTQYF. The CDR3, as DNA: TGTGCCACCTCTAGACCCGGGAGCACAGATACGCAGTATTTT.

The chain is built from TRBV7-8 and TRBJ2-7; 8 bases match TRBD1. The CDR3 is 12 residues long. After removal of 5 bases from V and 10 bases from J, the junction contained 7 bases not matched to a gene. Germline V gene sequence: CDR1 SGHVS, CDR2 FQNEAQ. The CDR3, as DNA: TGTGCCAGCAGCCCCGAGCAGGGGGCCCAGTACGTC. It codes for CASSPEQGAQYV.

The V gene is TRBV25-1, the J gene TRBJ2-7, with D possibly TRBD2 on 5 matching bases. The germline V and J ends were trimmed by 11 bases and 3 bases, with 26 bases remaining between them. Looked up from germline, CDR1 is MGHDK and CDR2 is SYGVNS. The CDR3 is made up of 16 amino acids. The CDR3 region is CAAEPDGVGLCYEQYV. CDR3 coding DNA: TGTGCCGCCGAACCAGACGGGGTCGGACTGTGCTACGAGCAGTACGTC.

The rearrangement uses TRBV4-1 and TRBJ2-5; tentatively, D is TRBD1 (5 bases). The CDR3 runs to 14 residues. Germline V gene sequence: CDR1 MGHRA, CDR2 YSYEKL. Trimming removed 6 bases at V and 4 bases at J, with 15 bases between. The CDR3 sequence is CASSYQGARETQYF. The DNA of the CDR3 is TGCGCCAGCAGTTACCAGGGTGCGCGAGAGACCCAGTACTTC.

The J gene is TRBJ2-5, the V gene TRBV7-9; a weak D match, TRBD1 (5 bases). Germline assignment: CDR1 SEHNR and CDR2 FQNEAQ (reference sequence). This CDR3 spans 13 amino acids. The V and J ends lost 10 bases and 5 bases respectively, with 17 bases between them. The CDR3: CAIVLMGLETQYF. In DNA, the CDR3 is TGTGCCATCGTTCTGATGGGGCTGGAGACCCAGTACTTC.

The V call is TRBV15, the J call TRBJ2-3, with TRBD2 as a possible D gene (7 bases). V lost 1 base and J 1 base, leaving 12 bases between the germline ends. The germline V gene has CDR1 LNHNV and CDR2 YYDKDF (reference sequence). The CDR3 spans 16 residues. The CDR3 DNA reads TGTGCCACCAGCAGAGCCCGGGGGGCTGGCACAGATACGCAGTATTTT. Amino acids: CATSRARGAGTDTQYF.

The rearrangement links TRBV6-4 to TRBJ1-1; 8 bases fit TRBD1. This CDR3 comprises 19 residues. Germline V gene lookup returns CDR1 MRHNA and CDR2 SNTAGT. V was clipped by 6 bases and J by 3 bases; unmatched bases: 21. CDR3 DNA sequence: TGTGCCAGCAGCCCCACATCTCGACAGGGGCTAATAGGGTACACTGAAGCTTTCTTT. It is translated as CASSPTSRQGLIGYTEAFF.

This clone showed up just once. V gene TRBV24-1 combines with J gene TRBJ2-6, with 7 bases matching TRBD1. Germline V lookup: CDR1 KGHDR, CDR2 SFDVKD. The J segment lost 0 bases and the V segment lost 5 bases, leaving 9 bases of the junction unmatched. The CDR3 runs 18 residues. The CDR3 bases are TGTGCCACCAGTGCCTCACAGGGGATCATCTCTGGGGCCAACGTCCTGACTTTC. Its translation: CATSASQGIISGANVLTF.

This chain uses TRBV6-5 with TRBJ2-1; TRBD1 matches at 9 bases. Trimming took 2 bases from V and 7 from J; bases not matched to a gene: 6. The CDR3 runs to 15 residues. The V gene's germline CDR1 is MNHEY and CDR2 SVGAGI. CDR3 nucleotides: TGTGCCAGCAGTTACCACAGGGGGCTGGGTAATGAGCAGTTCTTC. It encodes CASSYHRGLGNEQFF.

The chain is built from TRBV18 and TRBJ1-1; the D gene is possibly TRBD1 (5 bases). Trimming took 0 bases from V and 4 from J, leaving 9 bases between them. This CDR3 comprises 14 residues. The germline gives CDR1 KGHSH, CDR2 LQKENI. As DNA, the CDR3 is TGTGCCAGCTCACCACCGGTACAGGCCACTGAAGCTTTCTTT. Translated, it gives CASSPPVQATEAFF.

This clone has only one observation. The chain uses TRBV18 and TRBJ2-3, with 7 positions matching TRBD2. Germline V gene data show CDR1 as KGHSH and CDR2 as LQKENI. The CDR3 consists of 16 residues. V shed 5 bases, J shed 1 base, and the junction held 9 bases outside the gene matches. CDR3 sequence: CASSAGEFKGTDTQYF. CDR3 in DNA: TGTGCCAGCTCAGCGGGGGAGTTTAAAGGCACAGATACGCAGTATTTT.

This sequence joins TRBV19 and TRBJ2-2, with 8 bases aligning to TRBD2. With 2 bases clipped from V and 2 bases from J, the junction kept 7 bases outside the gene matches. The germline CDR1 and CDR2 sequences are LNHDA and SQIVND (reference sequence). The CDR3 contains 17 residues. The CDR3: CASSILGTSRNTGELFF. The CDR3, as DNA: TGTGCCAGTAGTATACTGGGGACTAGTCGAAACACCGGGGAGCTGTTTTTT. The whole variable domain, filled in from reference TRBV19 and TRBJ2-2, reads DGGITQSPKYLFRKEGQNVTLSCEQNLNHDAMYWYRQDPGQGLRLIYYSQIVNDFQKGDIAEGYSVSREKKESFPLTVTSAQKNPTAFYLCASSILGTSRNTGELFFGEGSRLTVL.

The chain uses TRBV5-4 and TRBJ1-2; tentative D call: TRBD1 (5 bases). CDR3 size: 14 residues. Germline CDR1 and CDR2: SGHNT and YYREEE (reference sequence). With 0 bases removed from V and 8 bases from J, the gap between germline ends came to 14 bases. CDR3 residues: CASSLEGSTRGYTF. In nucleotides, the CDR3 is TGTGCCAGCAGCTTGGAGGGGTCCACCCGAGGCTACACCTTC.

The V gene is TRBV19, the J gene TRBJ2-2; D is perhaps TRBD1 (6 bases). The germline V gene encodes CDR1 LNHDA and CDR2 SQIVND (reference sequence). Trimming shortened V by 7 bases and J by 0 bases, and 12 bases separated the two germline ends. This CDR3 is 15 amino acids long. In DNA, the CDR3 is TGTGCCAGTACTTCGACAGGCGCGAACACCGGGGAGCTGTTTTTT. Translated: CASTSTGANTGELFF.

DNA for the CDR3: TGTGCCAGCAGTTCTGAAGGGACAGGGAGAGTAGATACGCAGTATTTT. Protein sequence: CASSSEGTGRVDTQYF. This chain links TRBV28 with TRBJ2-3; 9 nucleotides match TRBD1. The CDR3 is 16 amino acids. With 4 bases clipped from V and 5 bases from J, the junction kept 10 bases outside the gene matches. From germline, CDR1 is MDHEN and CDR2 SYDVKM.